This record concerns one TCR beta chain sequence. Its matching antigen is unknown. As for treatment: AdE1-LMPpoly-expanded autologous EBV-specific T-cell therapy followed by anti-PD-1 nivolumab. The data were taken from a study of EBV T-cell therapy then PD-1 blockade in nasopharyngeal carcinoma. The protocol was immunoSEQ multiplex PCR, while the TCRdb copy is restricted to in-frame clones and leaves out a portion. The sample holds under 30,000 clones, about 80% seen once. Deletions cut 8 bases from V and 8 bases from J, with 15 bases between. The CDR3 sequence is 12 residues long. CDR1 SGHVS and CDR2 FQNEAQ come from the germline V gene.

The rearrangement joins TRBV7-8 to TRBJ1-2; no firm D call. Here the sequenced sample was CD8+ T cells from blood, taken at day 61 from a patient whose treatment included autologous EBV-specific T cells and nivolumab. This TCR was recovered from a man aged 40-50 years with nasopharyngeal carcinoma. The CDR3 nucleotides are TGTGCCAGCCGAGAAGTGTCTGGCGGCTACACCTTC. It translates to CASREVSGGYTF.